The next 6 T cell receptor beta chains were all read from a single sample in a study of PD-1 blockade in classical Hodgkin lymphoma. The data were produced by immunoSEQ multiplex PCR, yet TCRdb's version contains in-frame clones alone and is incomplete. Counted here are approximately 44,000 clones, 76% occurring once; the ten biggest clones make up approximately 20%. Autologous stem cell transplantation was followed by relapse in every patient, and brentuximab vedotin exposure varied. The starting material was peripheral blood mononuclear cells (PBMCs), obtained at baseline. Source of these receptors: a human donor with classical Hodgkin lymphoma.

The V gene is TRBV5-4, the J gene TRBJ2-5, with D uncertain. Trimming removed 4 bases from V and 5 bases from J, with 6 bases in between. In germline, CDR1 is SGHNT, CDR2 YYREEE (reference sequence). The CDR3 consists of 11 residues. CDR3 amino acids: CASSPGETQYF. CDR3 coding DNA: TGTGCCAGCAGCCCCGGTGAGACCCAGTACTTC.

This clone has just a few counts. The V and J genes are TRBV4-2 and TRBJ2-7, with TRBD2 identical over 11 bases. The V and J ends lost 3 bases and 1 base, in that order; junction bases with no gene match: 2. CDR3 length: 15 residues. The germline CDR1 and CDR2 sequences are LGHNA and YNFKEQ. Here the CDR3 DNA reads TGTGCCAGCAGCCAGACTAGCGGGGATTCCTACGAGCAGTACTTC. This translates into CASSQTSGDSYEQYF.

This clone was observed a handful of times. V gene TRBV28 combines with J gene TRBJ1-2; 9 bases agree with TRBD1. The germline V gene has CDR1 MDHEN and CDR2 SYDVKM. The junction had 2 bases not matched to a gene; V was cut back by 4 bases and J by 8 bases. The length of the CDR3 is 12 residues. The CDR3 sequence is CASSWGQGGYTF. The CDR3 nucleotides are TGTGCCAGCAGTTGGGGACAGGGCGGCTACACCTTC.

V usage is TRBV9 and J usage is TRBJ2-1; D is perhaps TRBD1 or TRBD2 (5 bases each). The CDR3 loop spans 15 amino acids. CDR1 is SGDLS and CDR2 is YYNGEE in the germline V gene. Trimming cost V 0 bases and J 3 bases, with 10 bases left between them. CDR3 region: CASSVDGGVYNEQFF. The CDR3, as DNA: TGTGCCAGCAGCGTAGATGGGGGAGTCTACAATGAGCAGTTCTTC. The entire variable domain, with the rest obtained from reference TRBV9 and TRBJ2-1, is as follows: DSGVTQTPKHLITATGQRVTLRCSPRSGDLSVYWYQQSLDQGLQFLIQYYNGEERAKGNILERFSAQQFPDLHSELNLSSLELGDSALYFCASSVDGGVYNEQFFGPGTRLTVL.

Comment on this clone: The same CDR3 arises from other DNA sequences in this sample as well. The chain carries TRBV30 and TRBJ2-7; maybe TRBD2 (6 bases). This CDR3 is 12 amino acids long. The germline gives CDR1 GTSNPN, CDR2 SVGIG (reference sequence). The V end was cut by 0 bases, the J end by 4 bases, with 7 bases between. Here the CDR3 DNA reads TGTGCCTGGAGTGTTGGGGGGTACGAGCAGTACTTC. Encoded protein: CAWSVGGYEQYF.

This clone was detected only a few times. The chain is built from TRBV2 and TRBJ1-2; a possible D gene is TRBD1 (5 bases). Trimming stripped 2 bases from V and 4 bases from J, with 17 bases between. The CDR3 has 16 amino acids. Germline CDR1 is SNHLY and CDR2 is FYNNEI. DNA of the CDR3: TGTGCCAGCAGTGAAAGGGGAAGCGATTTTCTCTATGGCTACACCTTC. Translating it yields CASSERGSDFLYGYTF.